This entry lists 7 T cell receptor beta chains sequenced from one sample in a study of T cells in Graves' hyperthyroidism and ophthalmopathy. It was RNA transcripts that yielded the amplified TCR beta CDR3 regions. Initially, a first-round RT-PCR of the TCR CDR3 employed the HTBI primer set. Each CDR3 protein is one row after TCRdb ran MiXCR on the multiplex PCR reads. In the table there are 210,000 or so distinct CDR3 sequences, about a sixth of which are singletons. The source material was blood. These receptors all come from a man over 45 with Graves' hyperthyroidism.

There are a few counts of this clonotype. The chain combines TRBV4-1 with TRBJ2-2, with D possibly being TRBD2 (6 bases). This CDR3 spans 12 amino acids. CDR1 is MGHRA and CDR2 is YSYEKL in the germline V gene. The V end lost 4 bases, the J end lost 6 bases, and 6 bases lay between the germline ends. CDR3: CASSREAGELFF. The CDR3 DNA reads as TGCGCCAGCAGCCGGGAGGCCGGGGAGCTGTTTTTT.

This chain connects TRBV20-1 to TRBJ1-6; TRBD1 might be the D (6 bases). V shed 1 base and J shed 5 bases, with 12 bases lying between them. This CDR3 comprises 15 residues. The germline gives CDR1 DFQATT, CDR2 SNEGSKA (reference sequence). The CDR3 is CSARVGGRDNSPLHF. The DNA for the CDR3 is TGCAGTGCTAGAGTTGGGGGGCGAGATAATTCACCCCTCCACTTT.

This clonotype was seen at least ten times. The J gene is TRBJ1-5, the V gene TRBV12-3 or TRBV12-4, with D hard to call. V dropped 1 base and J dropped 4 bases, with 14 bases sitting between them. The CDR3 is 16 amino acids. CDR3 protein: CASSLDTWSGNQPQHF. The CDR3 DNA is TGTGCCAGCAGTTTAGACACATGGTCGGGGAATCAGCCCCAGCATTTT.

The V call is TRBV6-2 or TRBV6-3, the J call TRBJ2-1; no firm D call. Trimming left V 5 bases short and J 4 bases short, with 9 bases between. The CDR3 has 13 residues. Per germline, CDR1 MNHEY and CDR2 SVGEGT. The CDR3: CASSRTPYNEQFF. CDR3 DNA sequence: TGTGCCAGCAGTCGTACCCCGTACAATGAGCAGTTCTTC.

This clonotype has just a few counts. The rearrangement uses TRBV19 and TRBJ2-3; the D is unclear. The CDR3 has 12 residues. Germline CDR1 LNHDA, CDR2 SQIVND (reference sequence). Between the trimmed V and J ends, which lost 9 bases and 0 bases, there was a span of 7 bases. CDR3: CASIDSTDTQYF. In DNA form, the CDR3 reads TGTGCCAGCATTGACAGCACAGATACGCAGTATTTT.

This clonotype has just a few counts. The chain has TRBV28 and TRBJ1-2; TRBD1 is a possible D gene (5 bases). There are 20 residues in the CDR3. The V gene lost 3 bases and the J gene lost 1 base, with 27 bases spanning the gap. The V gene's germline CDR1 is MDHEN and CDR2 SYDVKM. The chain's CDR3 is CASSFSDFKRYEGINYGYTF. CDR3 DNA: TGTGCCAGCAGTTTTTCCGACTTTAAACGATATGAGGGGATTAACTATGGCTACACCTTC.

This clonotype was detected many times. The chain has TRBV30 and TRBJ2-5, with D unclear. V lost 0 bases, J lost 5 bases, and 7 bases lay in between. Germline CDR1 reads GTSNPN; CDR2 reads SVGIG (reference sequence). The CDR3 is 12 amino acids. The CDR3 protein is CAWSVLSETQYF. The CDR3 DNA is TGTGCCTGGAGTGTACTTTCGGAGACCCAGTACTTC. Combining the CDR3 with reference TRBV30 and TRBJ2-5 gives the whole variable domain SQTIHQWPATLVQPVGSPLSLECTVEGTSNPNLYWYRQAAGRGLQLLFYSVGIGQISSEVPQNLSASRPQDRQFILSSKKLLLSDSGFYLCAWSVLSETQYFGPGTRLLVL.